The 16 T cell receptor beta chains below were found in one sample sequenced in a study of cytomegalovirus exposure and HLA in healthy donors. Repertoires were generated with immunoSEQ multiplex PCR, while TCRdb's copy carries only in-frame clones and drops some. The sample lists about 79,000 clones, over 85% occurring once. Sequencing input: PBMCs. The source is a woman aged 25 to 39 in good health and CMV-seronegative.

The gene calls are TRBV11-2 and TRBJ2-7, with a tentative D call TRBD1 (6 bases). V dropped 5 bases and J dropped 2 bases, with 13 bases sitting between them. Germline V gene sequence: CDR1 SGHAT, CDR2 FQNNGV. The CDR3 runs to 14 residues. CDR3 loop: CASSMTGLPYEQYF. The CDR3 DNA is TGTGCCAGCAGCATGACAGGTTTGCCCTACGAGCAGTACTTC.

The chain recombines TRBV27 with TRBJ1-5, with D maybe TRBD1 (6 bases). Looked up from germline, CDR1 is MNHEY and CDR2 is SMNVEV (reference sequence). Trimming took 6 bases from V and 2 from J, leaving 14 bases between them. This CDR3 is built from 15 residues. This chain's CDR3 is CASSDARGGNQPQHF. Here the CDR3 DNA reads TGTGCCAGCAGCGACGCCAGGGGTGGCAATCAGCCCCAGCATTTT.

The rearrangement links TRBV28 to TRBJ2-3; maybe TRBD1 (5 bases). Germline CDR1 MDHEN, CDR2 SYDVKM. The CDR3 is made up of 13 amino acids. Trimming shortened V by 5 bases and J by 1 base, and 7 bases separated the two germline ends. The CDR3 region is CASSIGGTDTQYF. For the CDR3, the DNA is TGTGCCAGCAGTATAGGGGGCACAGATACGCAGTATTTT.

The chain joins TRBV30 to TRBJ2-7; TRBD2 is a possible D gene (6 bases). This CDR3 spans 15 amino acids. Germline lookup yields CDR1 GTSNPN and CDR2 SVGIG (reference sequence). Trimming took 7 bases from V and 4 from J, leaving 23 bases between them. The CDR3 protein is CASYQGGSEHYEQYF. CDR3 bases: TGTGCCTCCTATCAAGGAGGGTCCGAACATTACGAGCAGTACTTC.

This sequence joins TRBV19 and TRBJ2-4, with a possible D match to TRBD2 (5 bases). The CDR3 runs to 13 residues. Trimming shortened V by 4 bases and J by 8 bases, and 12 bases separated the two germline ends. Germline loops: CDR1 LNHDA, CDR2 SQIVND (reference sequence). The CDR3 bases are TGTGCCAGTAGTAGGGAGAAATCGGACATTCAGTACTTC. Translation: CASSREKSDIQYF.

The chain recombines TRBV7-3 with TRBJ2-3, with 10 positions matching TRBD2. Trimming took 7 bases from V and 8 from J; bases not matched to a gene: 12. The CDR3 has 15 residues. Germline assignment: CDR1 SGHTA and CDR2 FQGTGA. CDR3 loop: CASKAGGTAAGTQYF. The CDR3 coding sequence is TGTGCCAGCAAAGCGGGGGGGACGGCCGCGGGTACGCAGTATTTT.

This chain links TRBV4-1 with TRBJ2-5; tentative D call: TRBD1 (6 bases). Germline lookup yields CDR1 MGHRA and CDR2 YSYEKL. CDR3 length: 15 residues. V lost 1 base and J 0 bases, leaving 9 bases between the germline ends. CDR3 sequence: CASSQGQAYQETQYF. In DNA, the CDR3 is TGCGCCAGCAGCCAAGGACAGGCGTACCAAGAGACCCAGTACTTC.

To note about this clone: This sample also contains other DNA sequences that code for the same CDR3. The chain recombines TRBV19 with TRBJ1-1; weak D call: TRBD1 (5 bases). The CDR3 spans 13 residues. V lost 3 bases, J lost 1 base, and 6 bases lay in between. CDR1 and CDR2 from the germline V gene are LNHDA and SQIVND (reference sequence). Here the CDR3 DNA reads TGTGCCAGTAGTATGGGGGGGAACACTGAAGCTTTCTTT. It encodes CASSMGGNTEAFF. The whole variable domain, remainder taken from reference TRBV19 and TRBJ1-1, is DGGITQSPKYLFRKEGQNVTLSCEQNLNHDAMYWYRQDPGQGLRLIYYSQIVNDFQKGDIAEGYSVSREKKESFPLTVTSAQKNPTAFYLCASSMGGNTEAFFGQGTRLTVV.

The chain carries TRBV29-1 and TRBJ2-7, with TRBD1 as a possible D gene (5 bases). Germline V CDR1 and CDR2: SQVTM, ANQGSEA. With 0 bases removed from V and 7 bases from J, the gap between germline ends came to 16 bases. The CDR3 covers 14 residues. The CDR3: CSVEDRRGGGEQYF. CDR3 DNA: TGCAGCGTTGAAGATCGAAGGGGCGGCGGAGAGCAGTACTTC.

This clone has a single count. The chain couples TRBV4-2 to TRBJ2-2, with 10 bases identical to TRBD2. The CDR3 is 19 residues long. J gave up 4 bases and V 0 bases, and 11 bases lay outside the gene matches. The germline CDR1 and CDR2 sequences are LGHNA and YNFKEQ. As DNA, the CDR3 is TGTGCCAGCAGCCAAGAGAAAGCGGCGACTAGCGGGTTCACCGGGGAGCTGTTTTTT. This encodes CASSQEKAATSGFTGELFF.

The rearrangement links TRBV30 to TRBJ2-1; 7 bases line up with TRBD2. Germline V gene lookup returns CDR1 GTSNPN and CDR2 SVGIG (reference sequence). The J segment lost 0 bases and the V segment lost 3 bases, leaving 5 bases of the junction unmatched. This CDR3 has 15 residues. The CDR3 region has the DNA TGTGCCTGGAGGGCTAGCGGAAGCTCCTACAATGAGCAGTTCTTC. It is translated as CAWRASGSSYNEQFF.

This chain joins TRBV19 and TRBJ1-2; 8 positions match TRBD1. After removal of 4 bases from V and 8 bases from J, the junction contained 12 bases not matched to a gene. Germline-derived CDR1 and CDR2 are LNHDA and SQIVND (reference sequence). The CDR3 totals 15 residues. The CDR3: CASSTSQGALGGYTF. The CDR3 region has the DNA TGTGCCAGTAGTACATCCCAGGGGGCGCTTGGCGGCTACACCTTC. Together with reference TRBV19 and TRBJ1-2, the CDR3 gives the full variable domain: DGGITQSPKYLFRKEGQNVTLSCEQNLNHDAMYWYRQDPGQGLRLIYYSQIVNDFQKGDIAEGYSVSREKKESFPLTVTSAQKNPTAFYLCASSTSQGALGGYTFGSGTRLTVV.

The chain has TRBV28 and TRBJ1-4; 8 bases agree with TRBD1. The CDR3 sequence is 14 residues long. Germline trimming cut 5 bases from V and 5 bases from J; bases unmatched to any gene: 4. In germline, CDR1 is MDHEN, CDR2 SYDVKM. The CDR3 protein is CASSPGGINEKLFF. CDR3 DNA: TGTGCCAGCAGTCCAGGGGGCATAAATGAAAAACTGTTTTTT.

The chain employs TRBV7-3 and TRBJ2-3, with 9 nucleotides matching TRBD2. The CDR3 covers 16 residues. Trimming removed 3 bases from V and 0 bases from J; junction bases left unmatched: 4. Germline CDR1 reads SGHTA; CDR2 reads FQGTGA. In nucleotides, the CDR3 is TGTGCCAGCAGCTTCGGGACTAGCACTAGCACAGATACGCAGTATTTT. Translated: CASSFGTSTSTDTQYF.

V usage is TRBV19 and J usage is TRBJ1-1; 7 bases fit TRBD1. The germline CDR1 and CDR2 sequences are LNHDA and SQIVND (reference sequence). With 5 bases clipped from V and 0 bases from J, the junction kept 9 bases outside the gene matches. The CDR3 totals 16 residues. The DNA for the CDR3 is TGTGCCAGTAGTCAGGGGGTAGTCTTGATGAACACTGAAGCTTTCTTT. Its protein is CASSQGVVLMNTEAFF.

The V gene is TRBV27, the J gene TRBJ2-7; 10 bases fit TRBD2. Germline values: CDR1 MNHEY, CDR2 SMNVEV (reference sequence). The CDR3 spans 17 residues. Trimming took 1 base from V and 2 from J; bases not matched to a gene: 8. The DNA for the CDR3 is TGTGCCAGCAGTTTATACCCTAGCGGGAGAATGGCCTACGAGCAGTACTTC. It specifies CASSLYPSGRMAYEQYF.